Listed below are T cell receptor beta chains from one sample, sequenced in a study of T cell responses to AZD1222 COVID-19 vaccine. Data came from immunoSEQ multiplex PCR; TCRdb stores just in-frame clones and leaves some out. The table lists 200,000 or so clones, about 86% of them singletons. The material sequenced was peripheral blood, taken on day 0 of AZD1222 vaccination. These receptors all stem from an adult in good health. Both conserved end residues are part of each CDR3. A D gene is named only where the DNA matches it firmly. Clone size is shown for a subset of rows, as once, few, many or a class of expanded clone.

D gene	clone size	V gene	J gene	CDR3 DNA	CDR3 protein
-	-	TRBV18	TRBJ2-7	TGTGCCAGCTCCCAGGGTTACGAGCAGTACTTC	CASSQGYEQYF
-	-	TRBV18	TRBJ1-5	TGTGCCAGCTCTCCCACAGGTGATCAGCCCCAGCATTTT	CASSPTGDQPQHF
-	-	TRBV19	TRBJ1-1	TGTGCCAGTAGTCGCTACAGGGTTATGAACACTGAAGCTTTCTTT	CASSRYRVMNTEAFF
-	-	TRBV25-1	TRBJ1-4	TGTGCCAGCAGTGAATGGGAGTCCGGGGTTGAGGAAAAACTGTTTTTT	CASSEWESGVEEKLFF
TRBD1	-	TRBV7-9	TRBJ1-1	TGTGCCAGCAGCTTGTTACAGGGGGCCACTGAAGCTTTCTTT	CASSLLQGATEAFF
-	-	TRBV16	TRBJ1-2	TGTGCCAGCAGCGCCCCCCTAAACGGCTACACCTTC	CASSAPLNGYTF
-	-	TRBV6-4	TRBJ2-2	TGTGCCAGCAGTGAAGAGTTGGGCACCGGGGAGCTGTTTTTT	CASSEELGTGELFF
-	-	TRBV19	TRBJ1-2	TGTGCCAGTAGTGACGATGGCTACACCTTC	CASSDDGYTF
-	-	TRBV5-8	TRBJ1-1	TGTGCCAGCAGGCCACGGGAGAACACTGAAGCTTTCTTT	CASRPRENTEAFF
TRBD1	few	TRBV28	TRBJ2-2	TGTGCCAGCAGTTCCAATTCACCGGGACAGGCAACGACCGGGGAGCTGTTTTTT	CASSSNSPGQATTGELFF
TRBD1	-	TRBV10-3	TRBJ2-7	TGTGCCATCAGTGACCGGTCAGGGGGCCACGAGCAGTACTTC	CAISDRSGGHEQYF
TRBD1	-	TRBV19	TRBJ1-1	TGTGCCAGTAGTATCAGCAGGGGGGAAACTTTCTTT	CASSISRGETFF
-	-	TRBV7-2	TRBJ1-4	TGTGCCAGCAGCCCACTCGGGGACGAAAAACTGTTTTTT	CASSPLGDEKLFF
TRBD1	-	TRBV11-1	TRBJ2-7	TGTGCCAGCAGCCCCCCCGGGACAGGGTGGTACGAGCAGTACTTC	CASSPPGTGWYEQYF
TRBD1	-	TRBV7-2	TRBJ2-1	TGTGCCAGCAGCTCGGAGGGACAGGCCTACAATGAGCAGTTCTTC	CASSSEGQAYNEQFF
TRBD1	once	TRBV27	TRBJ1-6	TGTGCCAGCAGTTTCCAGGGACAGCTTAATTCACCCCTCCACTTT	CASSFQGQLNSPLHF